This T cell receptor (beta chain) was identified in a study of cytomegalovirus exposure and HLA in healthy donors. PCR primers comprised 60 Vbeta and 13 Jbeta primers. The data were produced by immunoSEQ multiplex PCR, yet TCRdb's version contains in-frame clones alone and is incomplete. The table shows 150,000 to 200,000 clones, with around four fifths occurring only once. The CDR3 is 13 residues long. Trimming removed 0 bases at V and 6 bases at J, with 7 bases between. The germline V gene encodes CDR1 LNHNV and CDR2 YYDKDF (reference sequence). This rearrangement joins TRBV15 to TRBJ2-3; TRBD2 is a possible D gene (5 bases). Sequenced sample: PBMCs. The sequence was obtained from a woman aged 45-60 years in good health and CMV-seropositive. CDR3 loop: CATSRDRGDTQYF. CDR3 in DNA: TGTGCCACCAGCAGAGATCGGGGTGATACGCAGTATTTT.